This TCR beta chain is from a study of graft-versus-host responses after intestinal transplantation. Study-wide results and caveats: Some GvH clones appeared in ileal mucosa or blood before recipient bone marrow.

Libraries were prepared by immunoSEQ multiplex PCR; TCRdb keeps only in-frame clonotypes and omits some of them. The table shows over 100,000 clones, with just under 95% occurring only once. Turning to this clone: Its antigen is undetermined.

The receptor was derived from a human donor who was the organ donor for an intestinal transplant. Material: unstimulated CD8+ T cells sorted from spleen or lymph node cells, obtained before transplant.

CDR3 in amino acids: CASSADPGAGYTF. The CDR3 nucleotides read TGTGCCAGCAGTGCCGACCCTGGAGCGGGCTACACCTTC. The chain couples TRBV28 to TRBJ1-2, with D unclear. Germline values: CDR1 MDHEN, CDR2 SYDVKM. The CDR3 is 13 amino acids. Trimming took 5 bases from V and 8 from J, leaving 15 bases between them.